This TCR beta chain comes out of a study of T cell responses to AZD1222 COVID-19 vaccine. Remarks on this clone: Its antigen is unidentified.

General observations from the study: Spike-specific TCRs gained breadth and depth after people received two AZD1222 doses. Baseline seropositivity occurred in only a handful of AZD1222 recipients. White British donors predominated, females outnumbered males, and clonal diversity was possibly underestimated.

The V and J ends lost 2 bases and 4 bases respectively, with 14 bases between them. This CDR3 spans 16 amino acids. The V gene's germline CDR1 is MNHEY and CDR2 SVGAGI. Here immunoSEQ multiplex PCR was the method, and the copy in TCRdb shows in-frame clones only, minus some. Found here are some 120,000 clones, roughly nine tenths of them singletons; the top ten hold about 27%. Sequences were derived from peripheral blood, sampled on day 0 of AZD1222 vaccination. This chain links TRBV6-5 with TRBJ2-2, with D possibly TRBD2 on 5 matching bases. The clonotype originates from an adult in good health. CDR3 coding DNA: TGTGCCAGCAGTTACAATAGCGTGGAAGCCACCGGGGAGCTGTTTTTT. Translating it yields CASSYNSVEATGELFF.